This section outlines one T cell receptor beta chain sequence together with its context. What it recognizes is unknown. Those who donated were healthy bone marrow donors. In nominal health when sampled, donors likely had unrecorded immune exposures nonetheless. The data were taken from a study of cytomegalovirus exposure and HLA in healthy donors. General observations from the study: Clonal expansion, a later analysis showed, was greater in HLA-associated TCR beta chains than in equally common others. The study carried out a later analysis of TCR beta sequences. It associated 16,951 of them with specific HLA alleles at a false discovery rate of 0.05.

Use of 60 Vbeta and 13 Jbeta primers characterized the PCR. The protocol was immunoSEQ multiplex PCR, while the TCRdb copy is restricted to in-frame clones and leaves out a portion. The table records 200,000 to 250,000 clones, roughly 91% of them present only once. Sequenced material: PBMCs. This clonotype originated in a woman aged 18-30 years in good health and CMV-seronegative.

The CDR3 DNA follows: TGTGCCAGCAGTCCCGACTATAACTCCTACAATGAGCAGTTCTTC. Translated, it gives CASSPDYNSYNEQFF. J is TRBJ2-1 and V is TRBV2; perhaps TRBD2 as D (5 bases). CDR3 length equals 15 residues. Per germline, CDR1 SNHLY and CDR2 FYNNEI. V was cut by 5 bases and J by 0 bases, with 11 bases left in between.